Reported below is one TCR beta chain. Which antigen it targets is not known. No much larger clone exists at a distance of one base, and base qualities are not known. Other DNA variants within this sample encode the same CDR3. From a lookup of the germline V gene, CDR1 and CDR2 are MRHNA and SNTAGT. After removal of 0 bases from V and 7 bases from J, the junction retains 0 bases not matched to a gene. The CDR3 holds 15 amino acids from the cysteine to the phenylalanine. Only the CDR3 DNA is retained, 45 bases long and in frame from the first base. This sample stems from a study of blood T cell repertoires in COVID-19 (dated by TCRdb to 2018 to 2020). As for the study more broadly: Collaborator samples came from the United States, Italy and Spain and covered acute and convalescent phases of COVID-19. Where HLA class I and class II types were available, the types were taken from metadata supplied by the sample provider, not from assay-based typing. The sample metadata nearly always contained a de-identified subject ID, COVID-19 status, age in years and sex. The dataset comprised deeply sampled blood TCRbeta repertoires from subjects exposed to, actively infected with, or recovered from COVID-19. The material from the prospective study consisted of cDNA or gDNA derived from T cells, B-cell-depleted T cells, or PBMCs. The samples were drawn from the first 160 participants of the ongoing ImmuneRACE study and from 1,254 subjects provided by 6 global collaborators. The repertoires were released in a freely available public database meant as a resource for research on the immune response to SARS-CoV-2.

Collaborating institutions collected whole blood in K2EDTA tubes following their own protocols. Collaborator samples were shipped for TCRbeta analysis as frozen whole blood, isolated PBMCs, or DNA extracted from either sample type. What the work shows at the level of the full study, not this receptor alone: How much clinical and demographic metadata was included differed by source and by participant, and the metadata was provided uncurated.

TCRbeta CDR3 regions were amplified from genomic DNA by means of the immunoSEQ Assay, a bias-controlled multiplex PCR. In the original analysis: The number of nucleated cells in each sample was estimated by amplification of reference gene primers within the assay. To quantify the absolute abundance of each unique TCRbeta CDR3 rearrangement, sequence reads were collapsed and filtered. Productive Simpson clonality was computed per sample as the square root of Simpson's diversity index over productive rearrangements. The table comes from immuneACCESS by way of TCRdb, which keeps in-frame sequences with V and J called. Part of the clones is missing from these tables; in studies checked, under half for an unresolved V gene and the rest for unknown reasons. That table supplies the V and J calls and clone size; D and trimming were determined from the DNA. Present in this sample are hundreds of thousands of clones, around 80% of which were seen just once. The ten largest account for around 30% of the sample.

The chain joins TRBV6-4 to TRBJ1-6; 10 junctional bases match TRBD1. Sequenced: peripheral blood. The sequence was collected from a man between 35 and 55 years old with acute or convalescent COVID-19. CDR3 sequence: CASSDSTGGNSPLHF. At the DNA level, the sequence is TGTGCCAGCAGTGACTCGACAGGGGGCAATTCACCCCTCCACTTT.